This TCR beta chain appears in the sequencing data of a study of blood T cell repertoires in COVID-19. Whole-study context: The origin of the acute and convalescent COVID-19 samples was the United States, Italy and Spain.

V was shortened by 3 bases and J by 6 bases, with 11 bases between the two germline ends. CDR3 size: 13 residues. Per the germline V gene, CDR1 is SNHLY and CDR2 is FYNNEI. Authors' data handling: By means of reference gene primer amplification, nucleated cell counts were estimated. Measured with immunoSEQ multiplex PCR; TCRdb has only the in-frame clones, and not every one. The V and J calls and clone size are taken from that table; D and trimming were inferred from the DNA. The sample records about 350,000 clones, about 90% being singletons. This clonotype was sampled from a woman younger than 45 who had recovered from COVID-19. The sequenced sample consisted of PBMCs or T cells enriched from blood (not recorded which). The chain carries TRBV2 and TRBJ1-2; D remains unclear. Written as DNA, the CDR3 is TGTGCCAGCAGTGAGGGCTCCTTGAATGGCTACACCTTC. Protein product: CASSEGSLNGYTF.